These 19 T cell receptor beta chains were sequenced from one sample in a study of blood T cells in healthy people across ages (dated by TCRdb to 2014 to 2015). Library creation used 5' RACE. The data were produced on an Illumina HiSeq 2500. A second roughly 6 to 12 cycle PCR used a sample-barcoded 5' primer and a J-beta primer mix. TCRdb trimmed public reads at Q25 via fastp, called clones via MiXCR and kept in-frame beta chains. CDR3 protein duplicates are merged, each entry listing the most common genes and DNA. The sample profile shows 2 million or so distinct CDR3 sequences; around 48% of them were found once. The ten most abundant clones make up 2.1% of the sample. The sequencing input was blood. The receptors here all came from a middle-aged woman in good health.

The rearrangement uses TRBV7-2 and TRBJ1-5; D is unresolved. The CDR3 is 14 amino acids. With 1 base removed from V and 7 bases from J, the gap between germline ends came to 11 bases. Germline V gene data show CDR1 as SGHTA and CDR2 as FQGNSA. Here the CDR3 reads CASSLGGPKQPQHF. CDR3 in DNA: TGTGCCAGCAGCTTAGGAGGCCCTAAACAGCCCCAGCATTTT.

The table lists this clonotype with a count of one. The chain combines TRBV24-1 with TRBJ2-1; TRBD2 matches 9 bases. V lost 3 bases to trimming and J lost 9 bases; unmatched junction nucleotides: 2. The CDR3 loop spans 13 amino acids. Germline loops: CDR1 KGHDR, CDR2 SFDVKD. CDR3 bases: TGTGCCACCAGTGATGGGACTAGCCGTGAGCAGTTCTTC. Translated, it gives CATSDGTSREQFF.

The chain joins TRBV12-3 or TRBV12-4 to TRBJ2-3; D not certain. The CDR3 is made up of 14 amino acids. Trimming removed 2 bases at V and 1 base at J, with 7 bases between. The CDR3: CASSLMAGTDTQYF. CDR3 DNA: TGTGCCAGCAGTTTAATGGCGGGCACAGATACGCAGTATTTT.

The chain has TRBV4-2 and TRBJ1-2; 7 bases are a match to TRBD1. Germline lookup yields CDR1 LGHNA and CDR2 YNFKEQ. Losses at the gene ends were 0 bases for V and 5 bases for J; bases not matched to a gene: 6. The CDR3 totals 15 residues. DNA of the CDR3: TGTGCCAGCAGCCAAGATGACAGGGTTCCTTATGGCTACACCTTC. The encoded protein is CASSQDDRVPYGYTF.

The V gene is TRBV9, the J gene TRBJ1-6; D not certain. The CDR3 loop spans 14 amino acids. In germline, CDR1 is SGDLS, CDR2 YYNGEE. Trimming took 6 bases from V and 7 from J, leaving 14 bases between them. In DNA form, the CDR3 reads TGTGCCAGCAACCTCGACGGAGGGAATTCACCCCTCCACTTT. Its translation: CASNLDGGNSPLHF.

CDR3 in DNA: TGTGCCAGCAGACCGGGACAGGGACAACTCCAAGAGACCCAGTACTTC. Its protein product is CASRPGQGQLQETQYF. The chain uses TRBV2 and TRBJ2-5; 9 bases fit TRBD1. V dropped 6 bases and J dropped 1; count of bases not matched to a gene: 9. Germline CDR1 is SNHLY and CDR2 is FYNNEI. The CDR3 has 16 amino acids. The complete variable domain, with remaining parts taken from reference TRBV2 and TRBJ2-5, reads EPEVTQTPSHQVTQMGQEVILRCVPISNHLYFYWYRQILGQKVEFLVSFYNNEISEKSEIFDDQFSVERPDGSNFTLKIRSTKLEDSAMYFCASRPGQGQLQETQYFGPGTRLLVL.

This chain uses TRBV5-6 with TRBJ1-2; TRBD1 is a possible D gene (5 bases). Trimming removed 4 bases at V and 8 bases at J, with 21 bases between. The CDR3 contains 15 residues. In germline, CDR1 is SGHDT, CDR2 YYEEEE. The CDR3 reads CASSPGPGRVEGYTF. CDR3 bases: TGTGCCAGCAGCCCGGGGCCAGGGCGTGTGGAGGGCTACACCTTC.

CDR3 nucleotides: TGCGCCAGCAGCAGTACTAGCGGGGATGCCTACAATGAGCAGTTCTTC. It translates to CASSSTSGDAYNEQFF. J is TRBJ2-1 and V is TRBV5-1; 10 nucleotides line up with TRBD2. Germline V gene data show CDR1 as SGHRS and CDR2 as YFSETQ. V lost 4 bases and J lost 2; bases outside the gene matches: 6. This CDR3 spans 16 amino acids. The whole variable domain, remainder taken from reference TRBV5-1 and TRBJ2-1, is KAGVTQTPRYLIKTRGQQVTLSCSPISGHRSVSWYQQTPGQGLQFLFEYFSETQRNKGNFPGRFSGRQFSNSRSEMNVSTLELGDSALYLCASSSTSGDAYNEQFFGPGTRLTVL.

The chain carries TRBV20-1 and TRBJ1-2; the D is unclear. The V end was cut by 0 bases, the J end by 4 bases, with 12 bases between. The CDR3 is made up of 14 amino acids. Germline CDR1 is DFQATT and CDR2 is SNEGSKA (reference sequence). CDR3: CSARERMGVYGYTF. The CDR3 DNA reads TGCAGTGCTAGAGAAAGAATGGGAGTCTATGGCTACACCTTC.

V and J are TRBV6-2 or TRBV6-3 and TRBJ1-5; D is perhaps TRBD1 (5 bases). This CDR3 comprises 12 residues. V was clipped by 7 bases and J by 6 bases, with 10 bases between them. CDR1 is MNHEY and CDR2 is SVGEGT in the germline V gene. CDR3 bases: TGTGCCAGCACGGTGGGGGGTCAGCCCCAGCATTTT. Its translation is CASTVGGQPQHF.

The V gene is TRBV25-1, the J gene TRBJ2-5, with 10 bases lining up with TRBD1. Looked up from germline, CDR1 is MGHDK and CDR2 is SYGVNS. This CDR3 comprises 17 residues. V trimming: 4 bases; J trimming: 4 bases; junction bases outside the gene matches: 12. The CDR3 nucleotides are TGTGCCAGCAGTGTCCGGGACAGGGGCATGGGTGGAGAGACCCAGTACTTC. It yields the protein CASSVRDRGMGGETQYF.

The rearrangement links TRBV2 to TRBJ2-1; 7 nucleotides align to TRBD1. CDR3 length: 15 amino acids. Germline CDR1 is SNHLY and CDR2 is FYNNEI. J lost 7 bases, V lost 7 bases, and 13 bases had no gene match. This chain's CDR3 is CASIFRDSPNNEQFF. CDR3 nucleotides: TGTGCCAGCATTTTCCGGGACAGTCCTAATAATGAGCAGTTCTTC.

J is TRBJ2-5 and V is TRBV28, with D perhaps assigned TRBD1 or TRBD2 (5 bases each). The CDR3 totals 13 residues. Trimming took off 5 bases at V and 5 bases at J, with 12 bases between the two ends. Germline CDR1 reads MDHEN; CDR2 reads SYDVKM. The CDR3 sequence is CASSIRGPETQYF. In DNA form, the CDR3 reads TGTGCCAGCAGTATACGGGGACCGGAGACCCAGTACTTC.

V usage is TRBV25-1 and J usage is TRBJ1-1; D remains unclear. V was trimmed by 3 bases and J by 6 bases, leaving 17 bases between them. This CDR3 region has 15 residues. Per germline, CDR1 MGHDK and CDR2 SYGVNS. The CDR3 bases are TGTGCCAGCAGTGATATCGGCAACAAGGTCGCTGAAGCTTTCTTT. It is translated as CASSDIGNKVAEAFF. Looking up the rest from reference TRBV25-1 and TRBJ1-1 gives the full variable domain: EADIYQTPRYLVIGTGKKITLECSQTMGHDKMYWYQQDPGMELHLIHYSYGVNSTEKGDLSSESTVSRIRTEHFPLTLESARPSHTSQYLCASSDIGNKVAEAFFGQGTRLTVV.

The rearrangement links TRBV7-2 to TRBJ2-2; D call uncertain. Germline assignment: CDR1 SGHTA and CDR2 FQGNSA. Trimming stripped 5 bases from V and 5 bases from J, with 15 bases between. The CDR3 loop spans 15 amino acids. CDR3 loop: CASSRGIGYTGELFF. In DNA form, the CDR3 reads TGTGCCAGCAGCCGAGGCATAGGGTATACCGGGGAGCTGTTTTTT.

This clonotype was seen a single time. The chain has TRBV4-3 and TRBJ2-6; no definite D call. Germline-derived CDR1 and CDR2 are LGHNA and YSLEER. The V end lost 1 base, the J end lost 6 bases, and 10 bases lay between the germline ends. The CDR3 loop spans 15 amino acids. For the CDR3, the DNA is TGCGCCAGCAGCCAAGTCAAGCAGGAGGCCAACGTCCTGACTTTC. As protein: CASSQVKQEANVLTF.

As DNA, the CDR3 is TGCGCCAGCAGCCAGGGAGATGCCTTACCTAACTATGGCTACACCTTC. Its translation: CASSQGDALPNYGYTF. The chain combines TRBV4-1 with TRBJ1-2, with D uncertain. CDR1 and CDR2 (germline): MGHRA, YSYEKL. This CDR3 contains 16 residues. With 3 bases removed from V and 0 bases from J, the gap between germline ends came to 14 bases.

This chain uses TRBV4-2 with TRBJ2-1; no firm D call. Germline CDR1 is LGHNA and CDR2 is YNFKEQ. The CDR3 extends over 15 amino acids. The V gene lost 4 bases and the J gene lost 8 bases, with 18 bases spanning the gap. The DNA of the CDR3 is TGTGCCAGCAGCCCGGTGGCGGCGGCTGGGCATGAGCAGTTCTTC. It codes for CASSPVAAAGHEQFF.

V is TRBV27 and J is TRBJ2-5; weak D call: TRBD1 (5 bases). V was pared by 1 base and J by 2 bases, with 11 bases between. Germline assignment: CDR1 MNHEY and CDR2 SMNVEV (reference sequence). CDR3 size: 15 residues. The CDR3 bases are TGTGCCAGCAGTTTATGGCCAGGGCTACAAGAGACCCAGTACTTC. Its protein is CASSLWPGLQETQYF.